This T cell receptor beta chain emerged from a study of brain T cells in children with intractable seizures. Libraries were prepared by immunoSEQ multiplex PCR; TCRdb keeps only in-frame clonotypes and omits some of them. The data contain 65,000 to 85,000 clones, more than 85% of them singletons. Deletions cut 2 bases from V and 0 bases from J, with 10 bases between. This CDR3 comprises 15 residues. The germline V gene has CDR1 SEHNR and CDR2 FQNEAQ (reference sequence). A remark on this clone: Its target is not known.

Study-level results: Pre- and post-surgery blood differed in depth, so pre-surgery absences may be undersampling.

Surgery cases with the highest brain T cell transcript signatures were chosen for sequencing. The TCR was taken from a boy under two years old with tuberous sclerosis and intractable seizures. The chain recombines TRBV7-9 with TRBJ1-1; tentatively, D is TRBD1 (5 bases). Here the sequenced sample was peripheral blood, taken at surgery. CDR3 DNA: TGTGCCAGCAGCTTATGGGGACCCCTGAACACTGAAGCTTTCTTT. Its protein product is CASSLWGPLNTEAFF.